The T cell receptor beta chain under discussion was sequenced for a study of post-analysis software for immune sequencing data. The wider study: Progressive-relapsing, secondary progressive and relapsing-remitting multiple sclerosis were among the disease courses included. Study observations and caveats: Five or six TRBV segments, TRBV5-6, TRBV5-1 and TRBV20-1 among them, were found more frequent in patients than controls.

As for this clonotype: Its antigen remains unidentified. At one boundary the junction diverges from the germline segment, which might be a read error.

The germline V gene has CDR1 MNHNY and CDR2 SVGAGI (reference sequence). The CDR3 has 12 amino acids. Tagging with unique molecular identifiers was a feature of the TCR beta cDNA libraries. Via MiXCR, TCRdb re-called the PCR reads, giving one row per CDR3 protein. The sample includes around 440,000 distinct CDR3 sequences, around 40% seen only once; the top ten take roughly an eighth. This sequence joins TRBV6-6 and TRBJ2-3; no clear D gene. This TCR was sampled from a girl aged 10 to 17 with multiple sclerosis. The sequencing sample was made of blood. CDR3 amino acids: CVSRPHTDTQYF. CDR3 in DNA: TGTGTCAGCAGACCACACACAGATACGCAGTATTTT.